The text below deals with one T cell receptor beta chain. The antigen is unknown. The read falls 3 residues short of the CDR3 end, and the missing part is taken from the germline J gene. This sample was included in a study of T cells in women clearing cervical HPV infection. Study information: Controls gave blood once infection was undetectable; cases at lesion identification.

The CDR3 is made up of 13 amino acids. Germline trimming cut 4 bases from V and 4 bases from J; bases unmatched to any gene: 6. Germline V lookup: CDR1 GTSNPN, CDR2 SVGIG (reference sequence). Generated by immunoSEQ multiplex PCR, the TCRdb table keeps only in-frame clones and is missing some. This sample contains roughly 30,000 clones. Findings and caveats of the study: TRBV6-7 abundance was lower in cases than controls (roughly 0.11% versus 0.16%).

The TCR comes from a woman between 18 and 70 years old with a cervical HPV16 infection that either progressed to CIN3+ or cleared (not recorded which). The chain carries TRBV30 and TRBJ1-1, with 7 bases matching TRBD1. The sample taken for sequencing was blood buffy coat. The CDR3 protein is CAWNSNRGTEAFF. Incomplete CDR3 DNA: TGTGCCTGGAACTCCAACAGGGGCACTGAA. The whole variable domain, filled in from reference TRBV30 and TRBJ1-1, reads SQTIHQWPATLVQPVGSPLSLECTVEGTSNPNLYWYRQAAGRGLQLLFYSVGIGQISSEVPQNLSASRPQDRQFILSSKKLLLSDSGFYLCAWNSNRGTEAFFGQGTRLTVV.